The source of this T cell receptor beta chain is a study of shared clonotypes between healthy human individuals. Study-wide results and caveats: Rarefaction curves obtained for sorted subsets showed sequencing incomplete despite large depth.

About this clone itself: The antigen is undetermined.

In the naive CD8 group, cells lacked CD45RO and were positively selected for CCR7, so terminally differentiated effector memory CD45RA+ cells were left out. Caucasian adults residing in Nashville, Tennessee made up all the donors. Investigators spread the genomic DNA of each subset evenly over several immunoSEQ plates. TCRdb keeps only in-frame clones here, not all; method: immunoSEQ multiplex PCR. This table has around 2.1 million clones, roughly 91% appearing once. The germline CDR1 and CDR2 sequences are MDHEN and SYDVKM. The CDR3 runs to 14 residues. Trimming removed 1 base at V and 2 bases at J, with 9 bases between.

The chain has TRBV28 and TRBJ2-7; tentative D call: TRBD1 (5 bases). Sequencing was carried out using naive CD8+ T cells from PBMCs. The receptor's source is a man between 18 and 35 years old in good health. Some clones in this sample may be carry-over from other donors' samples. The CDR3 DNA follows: TGTGCCAGCAGTTTATACAGGAGTCCCTACGAGCAGTACTTC. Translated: CASSLYRSPYEQYF.